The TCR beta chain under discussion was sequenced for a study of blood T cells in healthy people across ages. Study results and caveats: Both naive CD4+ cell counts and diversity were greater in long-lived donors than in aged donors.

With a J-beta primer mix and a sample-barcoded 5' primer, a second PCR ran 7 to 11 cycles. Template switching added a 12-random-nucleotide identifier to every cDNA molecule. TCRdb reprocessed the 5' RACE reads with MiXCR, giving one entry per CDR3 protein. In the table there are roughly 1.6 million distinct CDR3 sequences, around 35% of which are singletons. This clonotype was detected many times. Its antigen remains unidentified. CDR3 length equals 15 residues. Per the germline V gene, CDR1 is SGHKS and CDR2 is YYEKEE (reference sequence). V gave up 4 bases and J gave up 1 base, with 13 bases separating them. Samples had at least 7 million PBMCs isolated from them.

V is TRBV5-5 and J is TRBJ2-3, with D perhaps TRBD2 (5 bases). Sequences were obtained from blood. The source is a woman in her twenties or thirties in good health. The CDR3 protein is CASSPGTVGTDTQYF. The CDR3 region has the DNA TGTGCCAGCAGCCCGGGAACCGTCGGCACAGATACGCAGTATTTT.